Ten or more counts support the clone carrying this TCR beta chain. Its antigen is currently unknown. The library was built from about 400 ng RNA with molecular barcoded adaptors for alpha/delta and beta/gamma chains. TCRdb passed the reads through MiXCR, listing each CDR3 protein once. Of 50,000 or so distinct CDR3 sequences detected, 15% to 20% appear once; the ten largest clones hold 15%. V gave up 5 bases and J gave up 3 bases; unmatched junction bases: 5. The CDR3 is 15 amino acids. This specimen comes from a study of read filtering for tumor transcriptome and immune sequencing. As for the study in general: 8 or 9 patients were R-ISS I, 16 were R-ISS II, 7 were R-ISS III. IR-seq gave about 3.5 to 11 million TCR reads per sample; RNA-seq gave roughly 75 to 1,300. DNase treatment preceded whole-transcriptome library preparation.

The study's findings and limits: RNA-seq captured clonotypes less deeply and reliably than IR-seq.

This receptor was obtained from a donor at least 40 years old with multiple myeloma. The chain combines TRBV12-3 or TRBV12-4 with TRBJ2-1, with TRBD1 matching over 9 bases. The sequencing input was a population of CD138-negative cells sorted from bone marrow. In DNA form, the CDR3 reads TGTGCCAGCAGTAACAGGGGGCCTTTCTACAATGAGCAGTTCTTC. Protein sequence: CASSNRGPFYNEQFF.